Below, 10 T cell receptor beta chains from the same sample are listed, as sequenced in a study of identical twins. MiXCR, run by TCRdb on the 5' RACE reads, gives a single entry per CDR3 protein. Of roughly 720,000 distinct CDR3 sequences listed, about 18% are singletons. These same records also appear under a second study, on T cells expressing NK-cell markers.

The sample was PBMCs. The origin of the receptors is a woman under 30 in good health.

J is TRBJ2-2 and V is TRBV5-1; D gene ambiguous. The CDR3 runs to 16 residues. Germline V gene data show CDR1 as SGHRS and CDR2 as YFSETQ. V was clipped by 0 bases and J by 0 bases, with 9 bases between them. The CDR3 DNA reads TGCGCCAGCAGCTTGGGTCAGCCTCCGAACACCGGGGAGCTGTTTTTT. Encoded protein: CASSLGQPPNTGELFF.

This clonotype was seen a few times. This chain joins TRBV6-1 and TRBJ2-5; D unresolved. Per germline, CDR1 MNHNS and CDR2 SASEGT. There are 15 residues in the CDR3. V dropped 7 bases and J dropped 2 bases, with 17 bases sitting between them. The CDR3 spells CASMGLAPIQETQYF. DNA of the CDR3: TGTGCCAGCATGGGGTTAGCTCCGATTCAAGAGACCCAGTACTTC.

This clonotype showed up just a few times. V gene TRBV20-1 combines with J gene TRBJ1-1; 7 bases are a match to TRBD1. The CDR3 contains 12 residues. V shed 1 base and J 7 bases; nucleotides not matched to a gene: 3. Germline assignment: CDR1 DFQATT and CDR2 SNEGSKA (reference sequence). The chain's CDR3 is CSARGHRGEAFF. CDR3 sequence (DNA): TGCAGTGCTAGAGGCCACAGGGGTGAAGCTTTCTTT.

V is TRBV12-3 or TRBV12-4 and J is TRBJ2-7; the D is unclear. Trimming took off 5 bases at V and 2 bases at J, with 10 bases between the two ends. The CDR3 consists of 13 residues. For the CDR3, the DNA is TGTGCCAGCAGTCCCCAGGTGACCTACGAGCAGTACTTC. Its translation: CASSPQVTYEQYF.

This clonotype was seen repeatedly, ten times or more. The chain uses TRBV24-1 and TRBJ2-2; D is undetermined. This CDR3 contains 14 residues. The germline V and J ends were trimmed by 7 bases and 0 bases, with 8 bases remaining between them. The V gene's germline CDR1 is KGHDR and CDR2 SFDVKD. In nucleotides, the CDR3 is TGTGCCACCAGGAAGCTACCGAACACCGGGGAGCTGTTTTTT. Translation: CATRKLPNTGELFF.

This chain uses TRBV2 with TRBJ2-1; unclear D gene. V was trimmed by 10 bases and J by 4 bases, leaving 14 bases between them. CDR3 length: 13 amino acids. Germline loops: CDR1 SNHLY, CDR2 FYNNEI. The CDR3 region has the DNA TGTGCCACGAAACCGGACGCGTACAATGAGCAGTTCTTC. It encodes CATKPDAYNEQFF.

This clonotype was found a few times. The V gene is TRBV11-2, the J gene TRBJ1-4; no firm D call. The CDR3 contains 15 residues. Trimming pared 5 bases from V and 4 bases from J, leaving 14 bases between. The germline CDR1 and CDR2 sequences are SGHAT and FQNNGV. DNA of the CDR3: TGTGCCAGCAGCCCTAGACCGGGTCTTAATGAAAAACTGTTTTTT. As protein: CASSPRPGLNEKLFF.

A few counts support this clonotype. The V call is TRBV10-3, the J call TRBJ2-7; D may correspond to TRBD1 or TRBD2 (5 bases each). The CDR3 is 15 amino acids. The V and J ends lost 4 bases and 4 bases respectively, with 17 bases between them. The germline V gene has CDR1 ENHRY and CDR2 SYGVKD. CDR3 region: CAISGGMGTKYEQYF. CDR3 in DNA: TGTGCCATCAGTGGGGGTATGGGGACGAAGTACGAGCAGTACTTC.

This clonotype showed up just a few times. The J gene is TRBJ2-7, the V gene TRBV7-9, with D possibly being TRBD1 (6 bases). Between the trimmed V and J ends, which lost 3 bases and 6 bases, there was a span of 12 bases. The length of the CDR3 is 13 residues. Germline V gives CDR1 SEHNR, CDR2 FQNEAQ (reference sequence). CDR3 amino acids: CASSFVQGGEQYF. Written as DNA, the CDR3 is TGTGCCAGCAGCTTCGTACAGGGCGGCGAGCAGTACTTC.

This rearrangement joins TRBV18 to TRBJ1-6; D is undetermined. V dropped 3 bases and J dropped 10 bases, with 13 bases sitting between them. The V gene's germline CDR1 is KGHSH and CDR2 LQKENI. The CDR3 is made up of 14 amino acids. The CDR3 region is CASSPEQSRSPLHF. CDR3 nucleotides: TGTGCCAGCTCACCGGAACAGTCACGATCACCCCTCCACTTT.